A single sample gave rise to the 19 T cell receptor beta chains below, sequenced in a study of blood T cell repertoires in COVID-19. This table comes from immunoSEQ multiplex PCR, and its TCRdb copy is limited to in-frame clones, with some not included. Of around 64,000 clones in the sample, around 87% were seen once. The sample was peripheral blood. The origin of the receptors is a woman aged 18-29 years with acute or convalescent COVID-19.

This chain joins TRBV28 and TRBJ1-1, with D possibly TRBD1 on 6 matching bases. V was clipped by 7 bases and J by 0 bases, with 12 bases between them. This CDR3 has 14 residues. In germline, CDR1 is MDHEN, CDR2 SYDVKM. The CDR3 DNA follows: TGTGCCAGCACTTTTGGGACATTGAACACTGAAGCTTTCTTT. Its protein product is CASTFGTLNTEAFF. Drawing the rest from reference TRBV28 and TRBJ1-1, the complete variable domain is DVKVTQSSRYLVKRTGEKVFLECVQDMDHENMFWYRQDPGLGLRLIYFSYDVKMKEKGDIPEGYSVSREKKERFSLILESASTNQTSMYLCASTFGTLNTEAFFGQGTRLTVV.

The chain employs TRBV9 and TRBJ1-1; TRBD1 might be the D (5 bases). Germline loops: CDR1 SGDLS, CDR2 YYNGEE. The V gene lost 3 bases and the J gene lost 5 bases, with 8 bases spanning the gap. CDR3 length: 12 amino acids. The DNA of the CDR3 is TGTGCCAGCAGCGGGGAGGGGACTGAAGCTTTCTTT. Residues: CASSGEGTEAFF.

V and J are TRBV30 and TRBJ2-2; TRBD1 matches 8 bases. The CDR3 runs to 15 residues. Germline V gene sequence: CDR1 GTSNPN, CDR2 SVGIG (reference sequence). The V segment lost 8 bases and the J segment 3 bases; nucleotides outside the gene matches: 11. CDR3 loop: CALWDRKRDTGELFF. The CDR3, as DNA: TGTGCCCTATGGGACAGGAAACGCGACACCGGGGAGCTGTTTTTT.

The rearrangement uses TRBV30 and TRBJ2-1; the D gene is possibly TRBD2 (5 bases). The CDR3 is 15 amino acids. The V and J ends lost 2 bases and 6 bases respectively, with 17 bases between them. Germline CDR1 reads GTSNPN; CDR2 reads SVGIG (reference sequence). The CDR3 DNA reads as TGTGCCTGGAGTCCCGGGGTAGCCGGAGCCAATGAGCAGTTCTTC. This gives the protein CAWSPGVAGANEQFF.

This clone has only a few counts. The V gene is TRBV6-5, the J gene TRBJ1-1; 7 bases line up with TRBD1. The CDR3 is 12 amino acids. V trimming: 6 bases; J trimming: 6 bases; junction bases outside the gene matches: 4. Germline values: CDR1 MNHEY, CDR2 SVGAGI. The CDR3 loop is CASRADRAEAFF. In DNA, the CDR3 is TGTGCCAGCAGGGCCGACAGGGCTGAAGCTTTCTTT.

This chain connects TRBV13 to TRBJ2-7; the match to TRBD2 covers 13 bases. Germline lookup yields CDR1 PRHDT and CDR2 FYEKMQ (reference sequence). The ends lost 5 bases at V and 7 bases at J; junction bases unmatched: 8. The CDR3 loop spans 15 amino acids. The CDR3, as DNA: TGTGCCAGCAGCGGAAGGACTAGCGGGAGTAATGAGCAGTACTTC. Protein sequence: CASSGRTSGSNEQYF.

This chain joins TRBV19 and TRBJ1-4; 7 positions agree with TRBD1. V lost 6 bases to trimming and J lost 7 bases; unmatched junction nucleotides: 8. Germline CDR1 reads LNHDA; CDR2 reads SQIVND (reference sequence). The CDR3 covers 14 residues. CDR3 sequence: CASSPGQWIEKLFF. CDR3 coding DNA: TGTGCCAGTAGCCCGGGACAGTGGATTGAAAAACTGTTTTTT.

The chain combines TRBV27 with TRBJ2-1; D is undetermined. Trimming shortened V by 8 bases and J by 6 bases, and 17 bases separated the two germline ends. The CDR3 has 14 residues. Germline CDR1 MNHEY, CDR2 SMNVEV (reference sequence). The CDR3 DNA reads as TGTGCCAGCGCCCCCGTCCCCACTACCAATGAGCAGTTCTTC. It encodes CASAPVPTTNEQFF.

The chain is built from TRBV7-9 and TRBJ2-3, with TRBD1 as a possible D gene (5 bases). The CDR3 extends over 17 amino acids. Trimming pared 5 bases from V and 2 bases from J, leaving 20 bases between. Germline CDR1 is SEHNR and CDR2 is FQNEAQ (reference sequence). DNA of the CDR3: TGTGCCAGCAGCCCCCCGCGGCAGGGCCCAATCACAGATACGCAGTATTTT. This gives the protein CASSPPRQGPITDTQYF.

V is TRBV9 and J is TRBJ1-1, with D perhaps matching TRBD1 (6 bases). Germline lookup yields CDR1 SGDLS and CDR2 YYNGEE. This CDR3 comprises 14 residues. V dropped 0 bases and J dropped 5 bases, with 11 bases sitting between them. DNA of the CDR3: TGTGCCAGCAGCGTAGGTGGGGGCTCAACTGAAGCTTTCTTT. Translating gives CASSVGGGSTEAFF.

The chain's CDR3 is CAWETARYRNEQFF. The CDR3 DNA sequence: TGTGCCTGGGAGACAGCCCGGTACAGGAATGAGCAGTTCTTC. V and J are TRBV30 and TRBJ2-1, with a weak D call TRBD1 (5 bases). Trimming cost V 5 bases and J 7 bases, with 18 bases left between them. Germline CDR1 and CDR2: GTSNPN and SVGIG (reference sequence). The CDR3 is made up of 14 amino acids.

This rearrangement joins TRBV6-5 to TRBJ2-1; no definite D call. V was clipped by 7 bases and J by 9 bases, with 13 bases between them. Germline loops: CDR1 MNHEY, CDR2 SVGAGI. The CDR3 runs 12 residues. CDR3 in amino acids: CASNIKSGEQFF. The CDR3, as DNA: TGTGCCAGCAACATCAAAAGTGGTGAGCAGTTCTTC.

The rearrangement joins TRBV5-4 to TRBJ2-7, with 7 bases that match TRBD1. V lost 5 bases, J lost 0 bases, and 5 bases stayed unmatched. The CDR3 spans 14 residues. The germline V gene encodes CDR1 SGHNT and CDR2 YYREEE (reference sequence). This chain's CDR3 is CASSRDSNSYEQYF. CDR3 in DNA: TGTGCCAGCAGTAGGGACAGCAACTCCTACGAGCAGTACTTC. Variable domain in full (rest from reference TRBV5-4 and TRBJ2-7): ETGVTQSPTHLIKTRGQQVTLRCSSQSGHNTVSWYQQALGQGPQFIFQYYREEENGRGNFPPRFSGLQFPNYSSELNVNALELDDSALYLCASSRDSNSYEQYFGPGTRLTVT.

This chain links TRBV12-3 or TRBV12-4 with TRBJ1-1, with unresolved D. Trimming removed 5 bases at V and 2 bases at J, with 9 bases between. The CDR3 extends over 13 amino acids. The CDR3 protein is CASSPYENTEAFF. The CDR3 DNA reads TGTGCCAGCAGTCCCTACGAAAACACTGAAGCTTTCTTT.

CDR3 bases: TGTGCCAGCAGCGAAGACGGGGCCCAGGGGAGAGATACGCAGTATTTT. It encodes CASSEDGAQGRDTQYF. The chain is built from TRBV7-2 and TRBJ2-3, with D perhaps TRBD1 (6 bases). CDR1 is SGHTA and CDR2 is FQGNSA in the germline V gene. The CDR3 extends over 16 amino acids. The V end was cut by 5 bases, the J end by 5 bases, with 20 bases between.

V is TRBV5-1 and J is TRBJ1-6; the D gene is possibly TRBD1 (6 bases). V was shortened by 3 bases and J by 9 bases, with 13 bases between the two germline ends. Germline V gene data show CDR1 as SGHRS and CDR2 as YFSETQ. The CDR3 runs to 14 residues. The CDR3: CASSSGTPASPLHF. The CDR3 bases are TGCGCCAGCAGCTCCGGGACACCGGCTTCACCCCTCCACTTT. Drawing the rest from reference TRBV5-1 and TRBJ1-6, the complete variable domain is KAGVTQTPRYLIKTRGQQVTLSCSPISGHRSVSWYQQTPGQGLQFLFEYFSETQRNKGNFPGRFSGRQFSNSRSEMNVSTLELGDSALYLCASSSGTPASPLHFGNGTRLTVT.

The chain recombines TRBV4-1 with TRBJ1-2; D uncertain. The length of the CDR3 is 13 residues. Germline V lookup: CDR1 MGHRA, CDR2 YSYEKL. The ends were cut back, 2 bases at V and 8 bases at J, with 12 bases in the middle. CDR3 coding DNA: TGCGCCAGCAGCCAAACGGACGGAGGAGGCTACACCTTC. Translation gives CASSQTDGGGYTF.

The chain joins TRBV10-3 to TRBJ2-7; 10 bases agree with TRBD1. With 6 bases clipped from V and 5 bases from J, the junction kept 7 bases outside the gene matches. The germline V gene encodes CDR1 ENHRY and CDR2 SYGVKD. The length of the CDR3 is 14 residues. CDR3 amino acids: CAIRTGTGDHEQYF. The CDR3 nucleotides read TGTGCCATCAGGACCGGGACAGGGGACCACGAGCAGTACTTC.

V gene TRBV27 combines with J gene TRBJ2-1; the match to TRBD2 covers 9 bases. The CDR3 has 16 amino acids. V lost 1 base to trimming and J lost 9 bases; unmatched junction nucleotides: 10. CDR1 and CDR2 from the germline V gene are MNHEY and SMNVEV (reference sequence). The CDR3: CASSLLASGTAGEQFF. Written as DNA, the CDR3 is TGTGCCAGCAGTTTATTGGCTAGCGGGACCGCGGGTGAGCAGTTCTTC.